A selection of T cell receptor beta chains follows, all from one sample in a study of cytomegalovirus exposure and HLA in healthy donors. Sequencing used immunoSEQ multiplex PCR; TCRdb keeps in-frame clones, though not all of them. This repertoire shows some 200,000 clones, around 75% found once; its top ten account for around 0.4%. Sequencing was done on a sample of PBMCs. The receptor source for this set is a male donor in good health and CMV-seropositive. The CDR3 runs from the conserved cysteine through the conserved F or W. Each record gives: clone size, V gene, D gene, J gene, CDR3 DNA, CDR3 protein. A D gene is named only where the DNA matches it firmly. Some rows mark clone size as missing; the rest say once, few, many or name a class of expanded clone.

abundance: .; v_gene: TRBV2; d_gene: .; j_gene: TRBJ2-7; CDR3nt: TGTGCCAGCTCCGACAGCTCCTACGAGCAGTACTTC; CDR3aa: CASSDSSYEQYF
abundance: .; v_gene: TRBV5-1; d_gene: TRBD1; j_gene: TRBJ2-7; CDR3nt: TGCGCCAGCTCCGGGACAGGGTACAACGAGCAGTACTTC; CDR3aa: CASSGTGYNEQYF
abundance: .; v_gene: TRBV10-2; d_gene: .; j_gene: TRBJ1-1; CDR3nt: TGCGCCACCGAGGCCGAGTTCACCGGTTTCACTGAAGCTTTCTTT; CDR3aa: CATEAEFTGFTEAFF
abundance: .; v_gene: TRBV30; d_gene: .; j_gene: TRBJ2-1; CDR3nt: TGTGCCTGGAGTGTACACGAGCAGTTCTTC; CDR3aa: CAWSVHEQFF
abundance: .; v_gene: TRBV2; d_gene: TRBD1; j_gene: TRBJ2-5; CDR3nt: TGTGCCAGCAGTGGGGACAGAGAGACCCAGTACTTC; CDR3aa: CASSGDRETQYF
abundance: .; v_gene: TRBV5-6; d_gene: TRBD1; j_gene: TRBJ1-6; CDR3nt: TGTGCCAGCAGCTCGGGACAGACCTCGCACTTT; CDR3aa: CASSSGQTSHF
abundance: .; v_gene: TRBV7-3; d_gene: .; j_gene: TRBJ2-1; CDR3nt: TGTGCCAGCAGCCGGACCGGGACTGAATACAATGAGCAGTTCTTC; CDR3aa: CASSRTGTEYNEQFF
abundance: .; v_gene: TRBV6-5; d_gene: TRBD2; j_gene: TRBJ2-1; CDR3nt: TGTGCCAGCAGGAAGACTAGCGGGAGTCCAAATGAGCAGTTCTTC; CDR3aa: CASRKTSGSPNEQFF
abundance: .; v_gene: TRBV4-2; d_gene: .; j_gene: TRBJ2-6; CDR3nt: TGTGCCAGCAGCCAAGAAGGGGCTGGGGCCAACGTCCTGACTTTC; CDR3aa: CASSQEGAGANVLTF
abundance: once; v_gene: TRBV7-2; d_gene: TRBD1; j_gene: TRBJ1-3; CDR3nt: TGTGCCAGCAGCTGGGGACAGTCCGGGGGCTTCTCTGGAAACACCATATATTTT; CDR3aa: CASSWGQSGGFSGNTIYF
abundance: once; v_gene: TRBV14; d_gene: .; j_gene: TRBJ2-1; CDR3nt: TGTGCCAGCAGCCCGCACGCGAGCTCCTACAATGAGCAGTTCTTC; CDR3aa: CASSPHASSYNEQFF
abundance: few; v_gene: TRBV5-8; d_gene: .; j_gene: TRBJ1-1; CDR3nt: TGTGCCAGCAGCCTACTTCGCTCTACTGAAGCTTTCTTT; CDR3aa: CASSLLRSTEAFF
abundance: .; v_gene: TRBV7-7; d_gene: .; j_gene: TRBJ2-1; CDR3nt: TGTGCTAGCAGCTTAGGTCTAGAGAGGTACAATGAGCAGTTCTTC; CDR3aa: CASSLGLERYNEQFF
abundance: .; v_gene: TRBV27; d_gene: TRBD2; j_gene: TRBJ2-3; CDR3nt: TGTGCCAGCAGTTTAACCTCGGGGGGGCTGGCAGATACGCAGTATTTT; CDR3aa: CASSLTSGGLADTQYF
abundance: .; v_gene: TRBV5-1; d_gene: .; j_gene: TRBJ1-4; CDR3nt: TGCGCCAGCAGCTTGGACGGGAGGTTTGAAAAACTGTTTTTT; CDR3aa: CASSLDGRFEKLFF
abundance: .; v_gene: TRBV19; d_gene: .; j_gene: TRBJ2-2; CDR3nt: TGTGCCAGTAGTGTCAAGAGCTCGAACACCGGGGAGCTGTTTTTT; CDR3aa: CASSVKSSNTGELFF
abundance: .; v_gene: TRBV19; d_gene: TRBD2; j_gene: TRBJ2-1; CDR3nt: TGTGCCAGTAGTAGGCTAGCGGGAGGGTACAATGAGCAGTTCTTC; CDR3aa: CASSRLAGGYNEQFF
abundance: once; v_gene: TRBV15; d_gene: .; j_gene: TRBJ2-2; CDR3nt: TGTGCCACCAGCAGAGATCGAGTCGGGGAGCTGTTTTTT; CDR3aa: CATSRDRVGELFF
abundance: .; v_gene: TRBV4-3; d_gene: .; j_gene: TRBJ2-7; CDR3nt: TGCGCCAGCAGCCAATCGACAGCCTACGAGCAGTACTTC; CDR3aa: CASSQSTAYEQYF
abundance: .; v_gene: TRBV19; d_gene: .; j_gene: TRBJ1-2; CDR3nt: TGTGCCAGTAGTATAGTCCTTACCAGCTATGGCTACACCTTC; CDR3aa: CASSIVLTSYGYTF
abundance: .; v_gene: TRBV7-9; d_gene: .; j_gene: TRBJ2-1; CDR3nt: TGTGCCAGCAGCTTAACTGAGGATCTGCCGATGTTCTTC; CDR3aa: CASSLTEDLPMFF
abundance: .; v_gene: TRBV9; d_gene: TRBD1; j_gene: TRBJ1-1; CDR3nt: TGTGCCAGCAGCGCCGCAGGGGGCCTTGAAGCTTTCTTT; CDR3aa: CASSAAGGLEAFF
abundance: .; v_gene: TRBV7-9; d_gene: .; j_gene: TRBJ2-1; CDR3nt: TGTGCCAGCAGCGAAGGGCAGGGATTTGCTGAGCAGTTCTTC; CDR3aa: CASSEGQGFAEQFF
abundance: .; v_gene: TRBV20-1; d_gene: .; j_gene: TRBJ2-1; CDR3nt: TGCAGTGAAGGGGGTTACAATGAGCAGTTCTTC; CDR3aa: CSEGGYNEQFF
abundance: .; v_gene: TRBV11-2; d_gene: .; j_gene: TRBJ1-2; CDR3nt: TGTGCCAGCAGCCGTTACAGGGATGCTAACTATGGCTACACCTTC; CDR3aa: CASSRYRDANYGYTF
abundance: .; v_gene: TRBV7-6; d_gene: TRBD1; j_gene: TRBJ2-7; CDR3nt: TGTGCCAGCAGCCCCCGACCGACAGGGACCGAGCAGTACTTC; CDR3aa: CASSPRPTGTEQYF
abundance: .; v_gene: TRBV4-2; d_gene: .; j_gene: TRBJ1-1; CDR3nt: TGTGCCAGCAGTCGGGAAGTTTCTGAAGCTTTCTTT; CDR3aa: CASSREVSEAFF